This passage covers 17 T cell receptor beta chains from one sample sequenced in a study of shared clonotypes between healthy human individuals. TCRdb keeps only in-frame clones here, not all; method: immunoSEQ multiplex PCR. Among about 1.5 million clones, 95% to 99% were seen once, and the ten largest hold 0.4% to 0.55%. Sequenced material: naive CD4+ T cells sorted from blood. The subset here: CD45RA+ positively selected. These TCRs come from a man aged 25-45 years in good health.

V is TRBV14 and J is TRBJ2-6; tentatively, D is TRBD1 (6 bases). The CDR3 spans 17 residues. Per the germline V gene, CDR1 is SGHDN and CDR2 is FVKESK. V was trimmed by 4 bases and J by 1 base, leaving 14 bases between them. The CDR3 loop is CASSLRGGASGANVLTF. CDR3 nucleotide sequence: TGTGCCAGCAGCCTCAGGGGTGGGGCGTCTGGGGCCAACGTCCTGACTTTC. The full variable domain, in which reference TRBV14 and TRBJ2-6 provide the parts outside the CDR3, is EAGVTQFPSHSVIEKGQTVTLRCDPISGHDNLYWYRRVMGKEIKFLLHFVKESKQDESGMPNNRFLAERTGGTYSTLKVQPAELEDSGVYFCASSLRGGASGANVLTFGAGSRLTVL.

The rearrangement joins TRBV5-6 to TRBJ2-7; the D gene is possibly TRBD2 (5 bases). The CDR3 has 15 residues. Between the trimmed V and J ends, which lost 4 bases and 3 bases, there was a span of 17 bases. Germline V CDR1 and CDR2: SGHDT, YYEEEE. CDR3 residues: CASSLASGFHYEQYF. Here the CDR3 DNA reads TGTGCCAGCAGCCTGGCCTCGGGGTTTCACTACGAGCAGTACTTC.

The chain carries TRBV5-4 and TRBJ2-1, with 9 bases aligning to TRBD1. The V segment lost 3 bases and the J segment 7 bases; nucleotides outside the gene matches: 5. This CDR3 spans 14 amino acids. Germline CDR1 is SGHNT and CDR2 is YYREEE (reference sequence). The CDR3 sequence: CASSSPGQGNEQFF. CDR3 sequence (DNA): TGTGCCAGCAGCTCGCCGGGACAGGGTAATGAGCAGTTCTTC.

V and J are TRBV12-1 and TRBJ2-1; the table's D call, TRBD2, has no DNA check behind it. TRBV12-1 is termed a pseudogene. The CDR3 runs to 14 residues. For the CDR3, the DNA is TGTGCCAGCAGCTTTATTCTTGCCTACAATGAGCAGTTCTTC. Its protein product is CASSFILAYNEQFF.

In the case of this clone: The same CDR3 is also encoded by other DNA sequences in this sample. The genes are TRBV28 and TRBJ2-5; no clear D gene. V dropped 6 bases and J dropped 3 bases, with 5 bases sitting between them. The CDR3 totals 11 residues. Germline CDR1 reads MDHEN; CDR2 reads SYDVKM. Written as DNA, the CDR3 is TGTGCCAGCAGCCCAAAAGAGACCCAGTACTTC. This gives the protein CASSPKETQYF. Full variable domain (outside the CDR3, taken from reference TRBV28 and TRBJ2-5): DVKVTQSSRYLVKRTGEKVFLECVQDMDHENMFWYRQDPGLGLRLIYFSYDVKMKEKGDIPEGYSVSREKKERFSLILESASTNQTSMYLCASSPKETQYFGPGTRLLVL.

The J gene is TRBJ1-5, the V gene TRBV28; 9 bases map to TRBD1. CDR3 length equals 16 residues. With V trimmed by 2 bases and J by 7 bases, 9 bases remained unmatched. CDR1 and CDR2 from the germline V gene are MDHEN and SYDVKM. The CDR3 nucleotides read TGTGCCAGCAGTTTAAGAGGAGGGACAGGGCTACAGCCCCAGCATTTT. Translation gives CASSLRGGTGLQPQHF.

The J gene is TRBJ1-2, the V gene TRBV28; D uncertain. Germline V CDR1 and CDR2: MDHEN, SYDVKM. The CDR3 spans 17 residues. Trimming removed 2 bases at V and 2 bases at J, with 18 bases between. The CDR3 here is CASSLPIFRTLNYGYTF. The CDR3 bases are TGTGCCAGCAGTTTACCCATTTTCCGGACCTTGAACTATGGCTACACCTTC.

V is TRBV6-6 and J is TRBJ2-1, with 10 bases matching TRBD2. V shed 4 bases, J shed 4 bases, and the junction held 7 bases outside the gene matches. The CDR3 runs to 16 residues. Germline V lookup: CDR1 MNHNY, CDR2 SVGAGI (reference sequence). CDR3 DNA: TGTGCCAGCAGTTCCCCGAGCGGGAGGGCGTACAATGAGCAGTTCTTC. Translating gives CASSSPSGRAYNEQFF.

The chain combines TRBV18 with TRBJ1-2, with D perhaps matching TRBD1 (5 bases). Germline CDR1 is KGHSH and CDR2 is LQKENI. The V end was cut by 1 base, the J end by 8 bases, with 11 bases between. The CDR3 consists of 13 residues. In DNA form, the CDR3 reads TGTGCCAGCTCACCACAGGGGATTGTCGGCTACACCTTC. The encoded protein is CASSPQGIVGYTF.

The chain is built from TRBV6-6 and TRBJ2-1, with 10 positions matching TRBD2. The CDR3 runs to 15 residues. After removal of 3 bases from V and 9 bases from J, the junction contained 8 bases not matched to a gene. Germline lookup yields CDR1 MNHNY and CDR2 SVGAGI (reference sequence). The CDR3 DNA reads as TGTGCCAGCAGTTATTCCGGAGCGGGAGGGGGTGAGCAGTTCTTC. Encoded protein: CASSYSGAGGGEQFF.

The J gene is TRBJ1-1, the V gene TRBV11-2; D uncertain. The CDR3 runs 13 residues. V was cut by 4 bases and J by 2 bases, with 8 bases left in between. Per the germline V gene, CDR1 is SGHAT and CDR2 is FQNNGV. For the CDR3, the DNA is TGTGCCAGCAGCTATGACGCTAACACTGAAGCTTTCTTT. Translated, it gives CASSYDANTEAFF. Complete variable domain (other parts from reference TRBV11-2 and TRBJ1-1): EAGVAQSPRYKIIEKRQSVAFWCNPISGHATLYWYQQILGQGPKLLIQFQNNGVVDDSQLPKDRFSAERLKGVDSTLKIQPAKLEDSAVYLCASSYDANTEAFFGQGTRLTVV.

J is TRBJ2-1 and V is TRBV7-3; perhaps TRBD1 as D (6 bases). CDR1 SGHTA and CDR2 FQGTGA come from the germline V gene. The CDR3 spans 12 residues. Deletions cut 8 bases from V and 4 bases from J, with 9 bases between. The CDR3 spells CASGTSYNEQFF. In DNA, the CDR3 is TGTGCCAGCGGGACATCTTACAATGAGCAGTTCTTC.

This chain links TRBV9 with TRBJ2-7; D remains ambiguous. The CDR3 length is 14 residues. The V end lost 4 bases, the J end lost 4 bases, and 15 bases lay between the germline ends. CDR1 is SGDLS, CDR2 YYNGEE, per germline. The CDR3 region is CASSPHFETYEQYF. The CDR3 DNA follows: TGTGCCAGCAGCCCCCATTTTGAGACTTACGAGCAGTACTTC.

CDR3 nucleotides: TGTGCTAGTGGTCAAGATCAGCCCCAGCATTTT. It encodes CASGQDQPQHF. The V and J genes are TRBV12-5 and TRBJ1-5; D is unresolved. Trimming removed 5 bases from V and 5 bases from J, with 4 bases in between. Germline V gives CDR1 LGHNT, CDR2 FRNRAP. The CDR3 sequence is 11 residues long. Supplemented by reference TRBV12-5 and TRBJ1-5, the full variable domain reads DARVTQTPRHKVTEMGQEVTMRCQPILGHNTVFWYRQTMMQGLELLAYFRNRAPLDDSGMPKDRFSAEMPDATLATLKIQPSEPRDSAVYFCASGQDQPQHFGDGTRLSIL.

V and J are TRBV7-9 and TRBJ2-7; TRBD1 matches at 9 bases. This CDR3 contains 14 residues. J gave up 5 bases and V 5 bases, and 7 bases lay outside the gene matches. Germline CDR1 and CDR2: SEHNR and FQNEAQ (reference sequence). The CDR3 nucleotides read TGTGCCAGCAGCCCCCGGACAGGGGAAGACGAGCAGTACTTC. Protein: CASSPRTGEDEQYF.

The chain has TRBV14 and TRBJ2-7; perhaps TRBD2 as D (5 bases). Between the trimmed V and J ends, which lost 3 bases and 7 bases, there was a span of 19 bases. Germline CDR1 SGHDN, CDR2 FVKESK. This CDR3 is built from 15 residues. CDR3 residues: CASSQNGSPPGEQYF. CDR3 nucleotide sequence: TGTGCCAGCAGCCAGAATGGGAGTCCTCCGGGTGAGCAGTACTTC.

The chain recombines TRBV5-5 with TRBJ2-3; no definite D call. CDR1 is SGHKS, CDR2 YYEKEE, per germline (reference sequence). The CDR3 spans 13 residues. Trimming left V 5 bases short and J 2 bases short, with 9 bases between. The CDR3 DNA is TGTGCCAGCAGGGACGCCAACACAGATACGCAGTATTTT. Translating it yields CASRDANTDTQYF. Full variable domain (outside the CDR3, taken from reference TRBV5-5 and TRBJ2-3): DAGVTQSPTHLIKTRGQQVTLRCSPISGHKSVSWYQQVLGQGPQFIFQYYEKEERGRGNFPDRFSARQFPNYSSELNVNALLLGDSALYLCASRDANTDTQYFGPGTRLTVL.